The 6 T cell receptor beta chains in this list originate from one sample, sequenced in a study of regulatory T cells in long-lasting Graves disease. Documented time point: newly diagnosed GD, antithyroid drugs for less than 3 months. Extracted RNA from PBMCs served as the source of the TCR library. Libraries of TCR beta came from iRepertoire HTBI primers plus Arm-PCR of CDR3 regions. One entry per CDR3 protein results from TCRdb running MiXCR on the multiplex PCR reads. The data show 360,000 or so distinct CDR3 sequences, roughly 17% seen once. These same records also appear under a second study, on T cells in Graves' hyperthyroidism and ophthalmopathy.

The starting material was peripheral blood mononuclear cells (PBMCs), obtained at new diagnosis, from a patient treated with antithyroid drugs. Receptors were obtained from a woman aged 18-30 years with Graves disease.

This clonotype was counted only a few times. The gene calls are TRBV13 and TRBJ2-1; D gene ambiguous. Deletions cut 5 bases from V and 10 bases from J, with 18 bases between. CDR1 and CDR2 from the germline V gene are PRHDT and FYEKMQ (reference sequence). The CDR3 length is 14 residues. The DNA of the CDR3 is TGTGCCAGCAGCACGGGTAGGAGTTTACAGGAGCAGTTCTTC. It encodes CASSTGRSLQEQFF.

The sample holds a few counts of this clonotype. A much larger clone lies a single base off, so this may be a read error. The V call is TRBV20-1, the J call TRBJ2-3; 12 bases fit TRBD2. Germline values: CDR1 DFQATT, CDR2 SNEGSKA (reference sequence). The CDR3 totals 13 residues. After removal of 5 bases from V and 10 bases from J, the junction contained 7 bases not matched to a gene. In DNA form, the CDR3 reads TGCAGTGCTGGACCGACTAGCGGGGGAGCGCAGTATTTT. Translation gives CSAGPTSGGAQYF.

Only a few counts were recorded for this clonotype. The chain joins TRBV5-1 to TRBJ2-3; D call uncertain. Germline lookup yields CDR1 SGHRS and CDR2 YFSETQ. The length of the CDR3 is 15 residues. Between the trimmed V and J ends, which lost 3 bases and 4 bases, there was a span of 15 bases. CDR3 nucleotides: TGCGCCAGCAGCTCTAGGACCCACGAAGCAGATACGCAGTATTTT. Translating gives CASSSRTHEADTQYF.

Ten or more counts support this clonotype. The chain uses TRBV3-1 and TRBJ1-3; no firm D call. The ends were cut back, 0 bases at V and 0 bases at J, with 12 bases in the middle. Germline V gene data show CDR1 as LGHDT and CDR2 as YNNKEL (reference sequence). The CDR3 length is 17 residues. CDR3 sequence reads: CASSQDRGKFSGNTIYF. In DNA, the CDR3 is TGTGCCAGCAGCCAAGATCGGGGAAAATTCTCTGGAAACACCATATATTTT.

Many counts were recorded for this clonotype. V is TRBV18 and J is TRBJ2-7; no clear D gene. Per the germline V gene, CDR1 is KGHSH and CDR2 is LQKENI. Trimming left V 2 bases short and J 3 bases short, with 8 bases between. CDR3 length equals 13 residues. The CDR3 nucleotides read TGTGCCAGCTCACCAAATGCCCTCTACGAGCAGTACTTC. Its translation is CASSPNALYEQYF.

This clonotype appeared many times. The chain has TRBV11-2 and TRBJ2-1; weak D call: TRBD2 (6 bases). From germline, CDR1 is SGHAT and CDR2 FQNNGV. Trimming removed 5 bases from V and 6 bases from J, with 17 bases in between. The CDR3 length is 15 residues. The CDR3 loop reads CASSAGLARANEQFF. The DNA for the CDR3 is TGTGCCAGCAGCGCGGGACTCGCCAGGGCCAATGAGCAGTTCTTC.